A selection of T cell receptor beta chains follows, all from one sample in a study of blood T cell repertoires in COVID-19. Generated by immunoSEQ multiplex PCR, the TCRdb table keeps only in-frame clones and is missing some. The repertoire has around 450,000 clones, around 89% of them found once; the top ten carry roughly 4%. The source material was peripheral blood. These receptors were taken from a woman aged 30 to 39 with acute or convalescent COVID-19. CDR3s include the opening cysteine and the closing phenylalanine or tryptophan. The D gene is left open where the match is weak. Not all rows give a size; the values are once, few, many and, for expanded clones, a class.

CASSSQLNTGYPSYEQYF,TGTGCCAGCAGTTCCCAACTTAATACAGGGTATCCCTCCTACGAGCAGTACTTC,NA,NA,TRBJ2-7,TRBV6-2/TRBV6-3
CASSLGGGRGDSPLHF,TGTGCCAGCAGCTTGGGGGGGGGTCGAGGAGACTCACCCCTCCACTTT,NA,NA,TRBJ1-6,TRBV5-5
CASSEGRGLAGANVLTF,TGTGCCAGCAGTGAGGGCAGGGGCTTAGCTGGGGCCAACGTCCTGACTTTC,NA,NA,TRBJ2-6,TRBV6-1
CASSPDQGRETQYF,TGTGCCAGCAGTCCGGACCAAGGGAGGGAGACCCAGTACTTC,NA,NA,TRBJ2-5,TRBV27
CASSQSATQRVQLRTDTQYF,TGCGCCAGCAGTCAATCTGCGACACAGAGGGTGCAGCTTCGCACAGATACGCAGTATTTT,NA,NA,TRBJ2-3,TRBV23-1
CASNAGIGMANEKLFF,TGTGCCAGTAACGCCGGTATCGGGATGGCTAATGAAAAACTGTTTTTT,many,NA,TRBJ1-4,TRBV19
CASSLLGNTQGLSGNTIYF,TGTGCCAGCAGCTTATTGGGGAACACACAGGGCCTCTCTGGAAACACCATATATTTT,NA,NA,TRBJ1-3,TRBV7-9
CASSPGGLSGGVDEQFF,TGTGCCAGCAGCCCCGGCGGCCTTAGCGGGGGGGTCGATGAGCAGTTCTTC,NA,TRBD2,TRBJ2-1,TRBV5-4
CASSDQRGARNEQFF,TGTGCCAGCAGTGATCAGCGGGGGGCGAGAAATGAGCAGTTCTTC,NA,TRBD2,TRBJ2-1,TRBV2
CASAPGQVFYEQYF,TGTGCCAGCGCCCCTGGGCAGGTGTTCTACGAGCAGTACTTC,NA,NA,TRBJ2-7,TRBV27
CASSAQTGSYSPLHF,TGTGCCAGCAGTGCCCAGACAGGGAGCTATTCACCCCTCCACTTT,NA,TRBD1,TRBJ1-6,TRBV2
CASSPGGAYEQYF,TGTGCCAGCAGTCCGGGGGGCGCGTACGAGCAGTACTTC,NA,NA,TRBJ2-7,TRBV12-3/TRBV12-4